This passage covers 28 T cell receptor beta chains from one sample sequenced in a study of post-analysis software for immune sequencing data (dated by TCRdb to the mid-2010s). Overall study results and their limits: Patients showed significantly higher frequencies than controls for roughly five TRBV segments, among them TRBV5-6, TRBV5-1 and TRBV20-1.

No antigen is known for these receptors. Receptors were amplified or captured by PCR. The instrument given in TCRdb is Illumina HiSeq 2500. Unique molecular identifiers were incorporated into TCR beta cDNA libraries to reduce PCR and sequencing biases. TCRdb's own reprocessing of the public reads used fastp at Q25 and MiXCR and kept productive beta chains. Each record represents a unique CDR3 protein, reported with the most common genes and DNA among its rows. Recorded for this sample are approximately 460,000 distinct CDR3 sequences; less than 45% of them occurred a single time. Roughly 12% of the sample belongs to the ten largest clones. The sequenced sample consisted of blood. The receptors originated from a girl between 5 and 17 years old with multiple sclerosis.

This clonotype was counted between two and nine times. In DNA, the CDR3 is TGCAGTGCTAGGCCGTTGGGAGCGGGAGGTTTCGAGACCCAGTACTTC. Encoded protein: CSARPLGAGGFETQYF. V and J are TRBV20-1 and TRBJ2-5; 9 bases are shared with TRBD2. The CDR3 is made up of 16 amino acids. V was pared by 3 bases and J by 5 bases, with 13 bases of the junction left unmatched. CDR1 is DFQATT and CDR2 is SNEGSKA in the germline V gene (reference sequence).

CDR3 DNA: TGTGCCAGCACTCTTAGCGGAGGATGGTGGGATGAGCAGTTCTTC. Translated, it gives CASTLSGGWWDEQFF. The genes are TRBV27 and TRBJ2-1; TRBD2 might be the D (6 bases). V gave up 7 bases and J gave up 8 bases, with 21 bases separating them. The germline V gene encodes CDR1 MNHEY and CDR2 SMNVEV (reference sequence). CDR3 size: 15 residues.

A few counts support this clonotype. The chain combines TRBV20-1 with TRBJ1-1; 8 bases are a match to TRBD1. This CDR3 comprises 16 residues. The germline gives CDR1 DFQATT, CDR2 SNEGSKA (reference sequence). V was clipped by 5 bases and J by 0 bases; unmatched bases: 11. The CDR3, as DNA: TGCAGTGCTGCCCGACAGGGGACACTTATGAACACTGAAGCTTTCTTT. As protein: CSAARQGTLMNTEAFF.

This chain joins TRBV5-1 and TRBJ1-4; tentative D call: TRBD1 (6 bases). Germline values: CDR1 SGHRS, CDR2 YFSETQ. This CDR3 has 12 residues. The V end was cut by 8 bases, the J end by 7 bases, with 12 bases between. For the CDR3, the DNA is TGCGCCAGTAAGGACAGCATTGAAAAACTGTTTTTT. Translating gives CASKDSIEKLFF.

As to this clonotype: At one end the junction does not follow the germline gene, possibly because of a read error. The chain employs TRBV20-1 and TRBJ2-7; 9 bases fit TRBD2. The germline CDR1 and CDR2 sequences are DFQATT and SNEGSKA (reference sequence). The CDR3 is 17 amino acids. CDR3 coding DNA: TGCAGTACTAGAGATGCCTTACTAGCGGGTGCTCCCTACGAGCAGTACTTC. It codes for CSTRDALLAGAPYEQYF.

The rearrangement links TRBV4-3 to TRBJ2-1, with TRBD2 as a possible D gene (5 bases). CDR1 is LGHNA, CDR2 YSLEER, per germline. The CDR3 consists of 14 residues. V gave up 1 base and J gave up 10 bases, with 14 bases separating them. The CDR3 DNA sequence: TGCGCCAGCAGCCAAGGCCCTAGCAGTTACGAGCAGTTCTTC. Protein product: CASSQGPSSYEQFF.

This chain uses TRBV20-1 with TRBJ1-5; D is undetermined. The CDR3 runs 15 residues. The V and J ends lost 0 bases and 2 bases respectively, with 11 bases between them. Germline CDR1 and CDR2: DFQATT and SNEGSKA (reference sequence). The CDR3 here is CSARDEGVGNQPQHF. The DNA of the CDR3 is TGCAGTGCTAGAGATGAGGGAGTGGGCAATCAGCCCCAGCATTTT.

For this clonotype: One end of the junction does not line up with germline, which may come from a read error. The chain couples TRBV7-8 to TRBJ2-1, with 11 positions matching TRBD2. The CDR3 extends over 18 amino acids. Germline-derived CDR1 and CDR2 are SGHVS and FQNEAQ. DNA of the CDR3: TGTGCCAGCAGCGTCCTAGCGGGAGGAGGAAGCTCCTACAATGAGCGGTTCTTC. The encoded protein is CASSVLAGGGSSYNERFF.

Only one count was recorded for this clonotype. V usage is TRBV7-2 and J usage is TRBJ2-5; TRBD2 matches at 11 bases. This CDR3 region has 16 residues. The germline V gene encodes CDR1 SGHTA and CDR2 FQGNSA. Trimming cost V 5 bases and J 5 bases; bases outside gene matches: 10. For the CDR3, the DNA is TGTGCCAGCAGCACTAGCGGGAGCAGCGGGGGGGAGACCCAGTACTTC. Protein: CASSTSGSSGGETQYF. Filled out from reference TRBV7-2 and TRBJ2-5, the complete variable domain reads GAGVSQSPSNKVTEKGKDVELRCDPISGHTALYWYRQSLGQGLEFLIYFQGNSAPDKSGLPSDRFSAERTGGSVSTLTIQRTQQEDSAVYLCASSTSGSSGGETQYFGPGTRLLVL.

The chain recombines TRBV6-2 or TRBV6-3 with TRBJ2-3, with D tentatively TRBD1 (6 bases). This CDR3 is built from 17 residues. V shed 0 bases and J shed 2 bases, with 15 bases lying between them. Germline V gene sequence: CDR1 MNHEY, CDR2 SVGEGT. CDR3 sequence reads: CASSYSTSYRATDTQYF. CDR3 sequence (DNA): TGTGCCAGCAGTTACTCGACGTCTTACAGGGCCACAGATACGCAGTATTTT.

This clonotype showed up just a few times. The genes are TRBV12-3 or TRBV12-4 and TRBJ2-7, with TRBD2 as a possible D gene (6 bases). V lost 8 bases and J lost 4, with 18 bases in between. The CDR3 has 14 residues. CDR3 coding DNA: TGTGCCAGCGGCCCCACGGAGGGGCAGTACGAGCAGTACTTC. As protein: CASGPTEGQYEQYF.

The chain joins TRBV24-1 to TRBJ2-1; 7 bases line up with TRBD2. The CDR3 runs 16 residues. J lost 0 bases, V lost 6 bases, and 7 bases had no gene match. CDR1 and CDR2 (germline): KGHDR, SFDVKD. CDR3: CATSPSLATSYNEQFF. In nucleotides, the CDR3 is TGTGCCACCAGTCCCTCACTAGCGACCTCCTACAATGAGCAGTTCTTC.

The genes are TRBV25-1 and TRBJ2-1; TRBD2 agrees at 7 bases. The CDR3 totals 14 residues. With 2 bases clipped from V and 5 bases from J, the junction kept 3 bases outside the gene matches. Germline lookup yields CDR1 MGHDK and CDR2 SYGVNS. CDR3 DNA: TGTGCCAGCAGTGAAATGGGGGGGGACAATGAGCAGTTCTTC. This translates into CASSEMGGDNEQFF.

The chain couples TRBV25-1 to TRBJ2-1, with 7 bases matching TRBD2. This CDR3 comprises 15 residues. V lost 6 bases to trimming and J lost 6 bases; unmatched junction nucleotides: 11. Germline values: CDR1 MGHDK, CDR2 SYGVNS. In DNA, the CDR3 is TGTGCCAGCAGCGTAGCGGGCCGCGGTGTCAATGAGCAGTTCTTC. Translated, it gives CASSVAGRGVNEQFF.

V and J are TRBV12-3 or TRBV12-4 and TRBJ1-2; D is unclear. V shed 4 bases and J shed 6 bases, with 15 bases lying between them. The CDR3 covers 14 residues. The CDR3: CASSSNRPSHGYTF. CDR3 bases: TGTGCCAGCAGTTCCAACCGACCTAGCCATGGCTACACCTTC.

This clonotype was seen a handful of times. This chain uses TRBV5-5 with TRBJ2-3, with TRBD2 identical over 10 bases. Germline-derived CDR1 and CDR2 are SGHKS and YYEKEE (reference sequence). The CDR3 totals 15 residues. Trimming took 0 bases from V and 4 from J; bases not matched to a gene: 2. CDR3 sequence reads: CASSLVAGGADTQYF. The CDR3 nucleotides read TGTGCCAGCAGCTTGGTAGCGGGAGGCGCAGATACGCAGTATTTT.

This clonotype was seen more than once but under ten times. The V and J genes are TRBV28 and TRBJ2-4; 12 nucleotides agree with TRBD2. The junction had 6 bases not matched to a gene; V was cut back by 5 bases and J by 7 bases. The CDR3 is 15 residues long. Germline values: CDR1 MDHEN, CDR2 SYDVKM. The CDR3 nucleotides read TGTGCCAGCAGTGCGCGACTAGCGGGAGTTAACATTCAGTACTTC. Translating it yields CASSARLAGVNIQYF.

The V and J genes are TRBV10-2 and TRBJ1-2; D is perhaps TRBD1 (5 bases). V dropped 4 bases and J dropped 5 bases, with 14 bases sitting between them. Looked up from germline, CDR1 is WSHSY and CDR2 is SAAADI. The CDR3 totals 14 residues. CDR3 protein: CASSGQPTSYGYTF. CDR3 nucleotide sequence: TGCGCCAGCAGTGGACAGCCAACCTCTTATGGCTACACCTTC.

CDR3 amino acids: CASSSGLVQETQYF. The CDR3 DNA follows: TGTGCCAGCAGCTCAGGCTTAGTACAAGAGACCCAGTACTTC. This rearrangement joins TRBV7-3 to TRBJ2-5; D is undetermined. The CDR3 contains 14 residues. Germline V CDR1 and CDR2: SGHTA, FQGTGA. The V and J ends lost 4 bases and 2 bases respectively, with 11 bases between them.

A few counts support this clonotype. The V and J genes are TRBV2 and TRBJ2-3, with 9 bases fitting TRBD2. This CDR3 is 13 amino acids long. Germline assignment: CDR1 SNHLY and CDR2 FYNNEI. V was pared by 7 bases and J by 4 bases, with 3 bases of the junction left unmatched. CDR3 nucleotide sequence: TGTGCCAGCACCGGACTAGCGCCAGATACGCAGTATTTT. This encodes CASTGLAPDTQYF.

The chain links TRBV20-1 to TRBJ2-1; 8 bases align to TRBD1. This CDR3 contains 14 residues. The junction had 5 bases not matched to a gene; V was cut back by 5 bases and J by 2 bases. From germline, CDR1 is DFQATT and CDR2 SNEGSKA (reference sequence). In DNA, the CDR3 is TGCAGTGCTCCGGACAGGGTTCCCTACAATGAGCAGTTCTTC. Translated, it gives CSAPDRVPYNEQFF.

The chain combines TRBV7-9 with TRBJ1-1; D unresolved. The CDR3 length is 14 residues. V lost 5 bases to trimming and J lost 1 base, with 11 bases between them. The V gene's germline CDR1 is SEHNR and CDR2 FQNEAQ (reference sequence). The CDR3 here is CASSPWPKNTEAFF. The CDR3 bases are TGTGCCAGCAGCCCATGGCCGAAGAACACTGAAGCTTTCTTT. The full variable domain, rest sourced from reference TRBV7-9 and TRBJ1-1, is DTGVSQNPRHKITKRGQNVTFRCDPISEHNRLYWYRQTLGQGPEFLTYFQNEAQLEKSRLLSDRFSAERPKGSFSTLEIQRTEQGDSAMYLCASSPWPKNTEAFFGQGTRLTVV.

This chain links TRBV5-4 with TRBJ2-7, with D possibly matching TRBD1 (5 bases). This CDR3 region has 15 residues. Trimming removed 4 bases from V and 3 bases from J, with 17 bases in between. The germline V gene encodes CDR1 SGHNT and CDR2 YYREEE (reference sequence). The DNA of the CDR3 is TGTGCCAGCAGCCAGGCGGCAGGGATGGGCTACGAGCAGTACTTC. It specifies CASSQAAGMGYEQYF. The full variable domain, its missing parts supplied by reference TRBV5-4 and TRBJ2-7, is ETGVTQSPTHLIKTRGQQVTLRCSSQSGHNTVSWYQQALGQGPQFIFQYYREEENGRGNFPPRFSGLQFPNYSSELNVNALELDDSALYLCASSQAAGMGYEQYFGPGTRLTVT.

The CDR3 region has the DNA TGTGCCAGCAGCTTAATTAGCGGGAGTCTCAATGAGCAGTTCTTC. It specifies CASSLISGSLNEQFF. V and J are TRBV5-4 and TRBJ2-1; 9 bases fit TRBD2. Losses at the gene ends were 2 bases for V and 6 bases for J; bases not matched to a gene: 6. The CDR3 extends over 15 amino acids. Germline V gene lookup returns CDR1 SGHNT and CDR2 YYREEE (reference sequence).

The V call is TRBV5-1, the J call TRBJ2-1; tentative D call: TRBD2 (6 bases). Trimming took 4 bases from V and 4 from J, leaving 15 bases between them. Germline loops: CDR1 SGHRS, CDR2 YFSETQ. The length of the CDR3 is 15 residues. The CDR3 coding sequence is TGCGCCAGCAGCACGGGGGTCCTACTTTACAATGAGCAGTTCTTC. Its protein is CASSTGVLLYNEQFF.

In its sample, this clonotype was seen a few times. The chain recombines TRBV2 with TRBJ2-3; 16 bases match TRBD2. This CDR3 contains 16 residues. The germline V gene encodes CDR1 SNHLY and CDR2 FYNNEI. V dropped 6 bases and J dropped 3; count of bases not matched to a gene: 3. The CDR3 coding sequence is TGTGCCAGCAGGGCGGGACTAGCGGGAGGGACAGATACGCAGTATTTT. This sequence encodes CASRAGLAGGTDTQYF. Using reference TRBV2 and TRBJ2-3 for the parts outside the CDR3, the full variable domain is EPEVTQTPSHQVTQMGQEVILRCVPISNHLYFYWYRQILGQKVEFLVSFYNNEISEKSEIFDDQFSVERPDGSNFTLKIRSTKLEDSAMYFCASRAGLAGGTDTQYFGPGTRLTVL.

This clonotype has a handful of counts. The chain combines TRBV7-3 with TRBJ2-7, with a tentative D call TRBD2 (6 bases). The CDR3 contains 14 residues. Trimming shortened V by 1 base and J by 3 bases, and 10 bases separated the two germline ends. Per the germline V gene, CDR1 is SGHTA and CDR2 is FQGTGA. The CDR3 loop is CASSLSAGLYEQYF. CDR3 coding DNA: TGTGCCAGCAGCTTAAGTGCGGGACTCTACGAGCAGTACTTC.

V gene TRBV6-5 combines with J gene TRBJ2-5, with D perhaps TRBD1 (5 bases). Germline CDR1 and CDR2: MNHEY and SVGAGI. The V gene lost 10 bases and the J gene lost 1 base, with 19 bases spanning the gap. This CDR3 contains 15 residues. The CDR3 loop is CATRGQGAPQETQYF. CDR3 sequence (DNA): TGTGCCACTCGCGGACAAGGGGCGCCCCAAGAGACCCAGTACTTC.